The clone carrying this T cell receptor beta chain has only a few counts. Each CDR3 protein is one row after TCRdb ran MiXCR on the reads. The sample has around 320,000 distinct CDR3 sequences, more than 8% seen once. This sample was taken from a study of T cell repertoires in cytomegalovirus infection. Specimen: PBMCs. This sequence originates from a human donor in good health (CMV status not recorded). Some clones in this sample may be carry-over from other donors' samples.

CDR3 protein: CASSYDSYNEQFF. The CDR3 nucleotides are TGTGCCAGCAGTTACGACTCCTACAATGAGCAGTTCTTC. The rearrangement links TRBV6-2 or TRBV6-3 to TRBJ2-1; D remains ambiguous. The CDR3 is 13 residues long. The germline gives CDR1 MNHEY, CDR2 SVGEGT. The V and J ends lost 2 bases and 0 bases respectively, with 2 bases between them.